The 13 T cell receptor beta chains below come from one sample, sequenced in a study of cytomegalovirus exposure and HLA in healthy donors. PCR used 60 Vbeta primers and 13 Jbeta primers. Generated by immunoSEQ multiplex PCR, the TCRdb table keeps only in-frame clones and is missing some. The data contain 90,000 to 120,000 clones, about 80% of them singletons. The sample taken for sequencing was PBMCs. Receptor source: a middle-aged woman in good health and CMV-seronegative.

The rearrangement links TRBV30 to TRBJ2-5; 8 bases are shared with TRBD1. The J call may be faulty, since TRBJ2-7 better matches the DNA end. CDR3 length equals 13 residues. CDR1 is GTSNPN, CDR2 SVGIG, per germline (reference sequence). This chain's CDR3 is CAWDRGVLNEQYF. CDR3 DNA sequence: TGTGCCTGGGACAGGGGAGTCCTCAACGAGCAGTACTTC.

The chain couples TRBV29-1 to TRBJ2-1, with 8 bases fitting TRBD1. The CDR3 length is 12 residues. After removal of 7 bases from V and 7 bases from J, the junction contained 6 bases not matched to a gene. Germline-derived CDR1 and CDR2 are SQVTM and ANQGSEA. The CDR3, as DNA: TGCAGCGCCTGGACAGGGATAAATGAGCAGTTCTTC. As protein: CSAWTGINEQFF.

J is TRBJ2-2 and V is TRBV9; TRBD2 might be the D (5 bases). Trimming shortened V by 6 bases and J by 5 bases, and 14 bases separated the two germline ends. CDR3 length equals 14 residues. Germline V gene data show CDR1 as SGDLS and CDR2 as YYNGEE. CDR3 sequence reads: CASTRRSRTGELFF. The CDR3 DNA sequence: TGTGCCAGCACCCGGAGGAGCCGGACCGGGGAGCTGTTTTTT.

V is TRBV7-9 and J is TRBJ2-1, with TRBD2 matching 9 bases. With V trimmed by 8 bases and J by 9 bases, 8 bases remained unmatched. This CDR3 spans 13 amino acids. CDR1 is SEHNR and CDR2 is FQNEAQ in the germline V gene (reference sequence). The CDR3 is CASLAAGGLEQFF. In nucleotides, the CDR3 is TGTGCCAGCCTTGCCGCGGGGGGGCTTGAGCAGTTCTTC.

As DNA, the CDR3 is TGTGCCAGCAGCTTGATGGAGTTCAATCAGCCCCAGCATTTT. Residues: CASSLMEFNQPQHF. This rearrangement joins TRBV5-6 to TRBJ1-5; the D is unclear. CDR1 and CDR2 from the germline V gene are SGHDT and YYEEEE. The V and J ends lost 1 base and 3 bases respectively, with 8 bases between them. The CDR3 has 14 residues.

The rearrangement joins TRBV7-2 to TRBJ2-1; D not resolved. The CDR3 runs 13 residues. Trimming left V 8 bases short and J 5 bases short, with 13 bases between. Germline V CDR1 and CDR2: SGHTA, FQGNSA. The CDR3 loop reads CASGTETHNEQFF. The CDR3 DNA reads as TGTGCCAGCGGTACTGAAACCCACAATGAGCAGTTCTTC. The full variable domain, with the rest looked up from reference TRBV7-2 and TRBJ2-1, is GAGVSQSPSNKVTEKGKDVELRCDPISGHTALYWYRQSLGQGLEFLIYFQGNSAPDKSGLPSDRFSAERTGGSVSTLTIQRTQQEDSAVYLCASGTETHNEQFFGPGTRLTVL.

The chain is built from TRBV25-1 and TRBJ2-3, with TRBD1 matching 10 bases. Trimming cost V 8 bases and J 3 bases; bases outside gene matches: 11. This CDR3 is built from 16 residues. Germline V gene lookup returns CDR1 MGHDK and CDR2 SYGVNS. The CDR3 is CASGDRGEGSTDTQYF. CDR3 sequence (DNA): TGTGCCAGCGGGGACAGGGGAGAAGGTAGTACAGATACGCAGTATTTT. Supplemented by reference TRBV25-1 and TRBJ2-3, the full variable domain reads EADIYQTPRYLVIGTGKKITLECSQTMGHDKMYWYQQDPGMELHLIHYSYGVNSTEKGDLSSESTVSRIRTEHFPLTLESARPSHTSQYLCASGDRGEGSTDTQYFGPGTRLTVL.

This chain joins TRBV11-2 and TRBJ2-5; 7 bases map to TRBD2. V shed 1 base and J 5 bases; nucleotides not matched to a gene: 7. CDR3 length: 15 residues. CDR1 is SGHAT and CDR2 is FQNNGV in the germline V gene. In nucleotides, the CDR3 is TGTGCCAGCAGCTTAGCTCGGATCGGGGGGGAGACCCAGTACTTC. Translation gives CASSLARIGGETQYF.

Notes on this clone: Without the conserved terminal phenylalanine or tryptophan, this CDR3 likely stems from a read error. The genes are TRBV19 and TRBJ1-2, with D unclear. CDR1 and CDR2 (germline): LNHDA, SQIVND (reference sequence). The CDR3 extends over 15 amino acids. Trimming removed 3 bases from V and 4 bases from J, with 15 bases in between. CDR3 in DNA: TGTGCCAGTAGTATCGGGTCAGAATTAACCTATGGCTACACCCTC. It is translated as CASSIGSELTYGYTL.

The chain couples TRBV18 to TRBJ2-3, with 9 positions matching TRBD1. This CDR3 has 14 residues. Germline loops: CDR1 KGHSH, CDR2 LQKENI. The ends lost 2 bases at V and 7 bases at J; junction bases unmatched: 4. This chain's CDR3 is CASSPGTGSNTQYF. CDR3 DNA: TGTGCCAGCTCACCAGGGACAGGGAGTAATACGCAGTATTTT.

In the case of this clone: A junction boundary mismatches the germline segment, possibly from a read error. The chain combines TRBV7-9 with TRBJ2-1, with 9 bases fitting TRBD1. CDR3 length equals 16 residues. Germline V gene lookup returns CDR1 SEHNR and CDR2 FQNEAQ (reference sequence). CDR3 sequence reads: CSSSSIGDRDYNEQFF. The CDR3 DNA follows: TGTTCCAGCAGCTCTATCGGGGACAGGGACTACAATGAGCAGTTCTTC. Based on the CDR3 plus reference TRBV7-9 and TRBJ2-1, the full variable domain is DTGVSQNPRHKITKRGQNVTFRCDPISEHNRLYWYRQTLGQGPEFLTYFQNEAQLEKSRLLSDRFSAERPKGSFSTLEIQRTEQGDSAMYLCSSSSIGDRDYNEQFFGPGTRLTVL.

This clone was counted only a few times. This sequence joins TRBV5-4 and TRBJ1-4, with D perhaps TRBD1 (5 bases). V was shortened by 5 bases and J by 8 bases, with 19 bases between the two germline ends. Germline CDR1 reads SGHNT; CDR2 reads YYREEE (reference sequence). This CDR3 is 15 amino acids long. The CDR3 nucleotides read TGTGCCAGCAGTCCCGGTATCGGGGGTAGCGAAAAACTGTTTTTT. Translation gives CASSPGIGGSEKLFF.

This chain links TRBV6-1 with TRBJ2-7, with 9 bases fitting TRBD1. This CDR3 comprises 14 residues. Germline values: CDR1 MNHNS, CDR2 SASEGT. V shed 9 bases, J shed 3 bases, and the junction held 9 bases outside the gene matches. In nucleotides, the CDR3 is TGTGCCAGTTTAGGCCGGGACAGGGACTACGAGCAGTACTTC. It specifies CASLGRDRDYEQYF.